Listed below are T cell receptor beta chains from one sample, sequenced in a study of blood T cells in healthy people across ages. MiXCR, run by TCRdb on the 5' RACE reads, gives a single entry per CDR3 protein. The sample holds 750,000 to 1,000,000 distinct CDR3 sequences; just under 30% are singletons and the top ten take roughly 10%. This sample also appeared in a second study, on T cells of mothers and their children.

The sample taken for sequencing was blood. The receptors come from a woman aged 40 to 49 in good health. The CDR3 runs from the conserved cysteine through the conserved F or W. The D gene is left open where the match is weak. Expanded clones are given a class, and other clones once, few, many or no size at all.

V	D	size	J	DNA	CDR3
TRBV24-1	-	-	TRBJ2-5	TGTGCCACCTTAGGGGAGGAAGGTGAGCAGTACTTC	CATLGEEGEQYF
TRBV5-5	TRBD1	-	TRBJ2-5	TGTGCCAGCAGCCCCACCATCGGACAGGGGGGAGAGACCCAGTACTTC	CASSPTIGQGGETQYF
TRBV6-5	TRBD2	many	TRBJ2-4	TGTGCCAGCAGTTTAGGCGGAAGCGGGGGGCTAAAAAACATTCAGTACTTC	CASSLGGSGGLKNIQYF
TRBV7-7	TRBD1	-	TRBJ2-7	TGTGCTGGCAGCTCGGGACAGGGTTACGAGCAGTACTTC	CAGSSGQGYEQYF
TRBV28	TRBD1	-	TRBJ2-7	TGTGCCAGCAGCCCAGCCGGGACAGGTGGCGAGCAGTACTTC	CASSPAGTGGEQYF
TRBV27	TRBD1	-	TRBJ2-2	TGTGCCAGCAAGGACAGGGGAATTCTAGCCGGGGAGCTGTTTTTT	CASKDRGILAGELFF
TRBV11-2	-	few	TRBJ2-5	TGTGCCGGCAGCTTAGATCCCGGGGGAGAGACCCAGTACTTC	CAGSLDPGGETQYF
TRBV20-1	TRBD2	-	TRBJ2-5	TGCAGTGCTAGACGGACTAGCGGGGGGGTGACCCAGTACTTC	CSARRTSGGVTQYF
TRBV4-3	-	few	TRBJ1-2	TGCGCCAGCAGCCAGACAGAGGGACATACCTTCTATGGCTACACCTTC	CASSQTEGHTFYGYTF
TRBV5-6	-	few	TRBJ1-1	TGTGCCAGCAGCTTTTTGGGGCCTGAAGCTTTCTTT	CASSFLGPEAFF
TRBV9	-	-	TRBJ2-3	TGTGCCAGCAGCGTAGGTAGCCTAAGGGGAGATACGCAGTATTTT	CASSVGSLRGDTQYF
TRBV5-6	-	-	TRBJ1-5	TGTGCCAGCAGCTTTGGACGGGGAATGGGTCAGCCCCAGCATTTT	CASSFGRGMGQPQHF
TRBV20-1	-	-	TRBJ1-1	TGCAGTGCTAGAGTGGGGGGGAAAACGAACACTGAAGCTTTCTTT	CSARVGGKTNTEAFF
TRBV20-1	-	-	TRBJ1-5	TGCAGTGCTACCCGAAGAGGTCAGCCCCAGCATTTT	CSATRRGQPQHF
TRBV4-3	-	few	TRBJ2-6	TGCGCCAGCAGCCCCCGGAGTGCTGGGGCCAACGTCCTGACTTTC	CASSPRSAGANVLTF
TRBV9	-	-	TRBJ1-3	TGTGCCAGCAGCGAGTCGGCAGCAGGAAACACCATATATTTT	CASSESAAGNTIYF